This record concerns one TCR beta chain sequence. Original processing notes: Reference gene primer amplification gave estimated nucleated cell counts. Clones were read by immunoSEQ multiplex PCR, and TCRdb kept only the in-frame ones, dropping some. That table gives V, J and clone size, and the DNA gave D and trimming. Here the sample spans roughly 200,000 clones, 85% being singletons. The CDR3 has 17 amino acids. Germline lookup yields CDR1 KGHSH and CDR2 LQKENI. Losses at the gene ends were 2 bases for V and 8 bases for J; bases not matched to a gene: 14. The data belong to a study of blood T cell repertoires in COVID-19.

The genes are TRBV18 and TRBJ2-1, with 8 bases aligning to TRBD2. This sequence was found in a man in his forties or fifties who had recovered from COVID-19. Sequenced material: PBMCs or T cells enriched from blood (not recorded which). DNA of the CDR3: TGTGCCAGCTCACCAGTTCCTTTCGGGAGGGCCATGGATGAGCAGTTCTTC. Protein: CASSPVPFGRAMDEQFF. Using reference TRBV18 and TRBJ2-1 for the parts outside the CDR3, the full variable domain is NAGVMQNPRHLVRRRGQEARLRCSPMKGHSHVYWYRQLPEEGLKFMVYLQKENIIDESGMPKERFSAEFPKEGPSILRIQQVVRGDSAAYFCASSPVPFGRAMDEQFFGPGTRLTVL.